The 32 T cell receptor beta chains presented below share a single source sample, sequenced in a study of blood T cell repertoires in COVID-19. Sequencing used immunoSEQ multiplex PCR; TCRdb keeps in-frame clones, though not all of them. Of some 200,000 clones listed, approximately 86% were seen once; the top ten hold 7% to 7.5%. Sequenced input: peripheral blood. The receptors originated from a woman older than 75 in a cohort sampled during active or convalescent COVID-19.

This chain connects TRBV21-1 to TRBJ1-5; TRBD1 was called by the table and not checked on the DNA. TRBV21-1 is a known pseudogene. The CDR3 covers 16 residues. For the CDR3, the DNA is TGTGCCAGCAGCGAAAAGGGGTCTGATAGCAATCAGCCCCAGCATTTT. This codes for CASSEKGSDSNQPQHF.

V is TRBV20-1 and J is TRBJ2-3; 10 bases fit TRBD2. The ends lost 3 bases at V and 3 bases at J; junction bases unmatched: 12. Germline V gives CDR1 DFQATT, CDR2 SNEGSKA (reference sequence). The CDR3 extends over 17 amino acids. CDR3 in amino acids: CSASLVGASGSTDTQYF. The CDR3 DNA sequence: TGCAGTGCTAGTTTAGTGGGGGCTAGCGGGAGTACAGATACGCAGTATTTT.

The chain employs TRBV28 and TRBJ1-2, with D possibly TRBD1 on 5 matching bases. The length of the CDR3 is 14 residues. The V and J ends lost 6 bases and 8 bases respectively, with 19 bases between them. From germline, CDR1 is MDHEN and CDR2 SYDVKM. This CDR3 is CASSSEMTAYGYTF. The CDR3 DNA sequence: TGTGCCAGCAGCTCAGAGATGACAGCTTACGGCTACACCTTC.

The chain recombines TRBV7-2 with TRBJ1-2; 9 bases fit TRBD1. This CDR3 is built from 14 residues. From germline, CDR1 is SGHTA and CDR2 FQGNSA. With 6 bases clipped from V and 7 bases from J, the junction kept 9 bases outside the gene matches. CDR3 DNA sequence: TGTGCCAGCAGTCTACAGGGGGCCTCGAGTGGCTACACCTTC. Translating it yields CASSLQGASSGYTF.

V usage is TRBV10-3 and J usage is TRBJ2-2, with 14 nucleotides matching TRBD2. J gave up 2 bases and V 4 bases, and 3 bases lay outside the gene matches. The germline V gene has CDR1 ENHRY and CDR2 SYGVKD. The CDR3 extends over 17 amino acids. The CDR3, as DNA: TGTGCCATCAGTGTCGGACTAGCGGGGGGAAACACCGGGGAGCTGTTTTTT. Its protein is CAISVGLAGGNTGELFF.

This chain links TRBV7-9 with TRBJ1-2, with TRBD1 identical over 7 bases. V gave up 7 bases and J gave up 3 bases; unmatched junction bases: 17. The germline V gene encodes CDR1 SEHNR and CDR2 FQNEAQ (reference sequence). This CDR3 spans 17 amino acids. DNA of the CDR3: TGTGCCAGCAACCACCCGGTCCGACCGGGACAGTACTATGGCTACACCTTC. Residues: CASNHPVRPGQYYGYTF.

This clone was observed a few times. This rearrangement joins TRBV30 to TRBJ1-1; D is unresolved. The germline gives CDR1 GTSNPN, CDR2 SVGIG (reference sequence). Trimming pared 4 bases from V and 3 bases from J, leaving 9 bases between. This CDR3 spans 12 amino acids. The CDR3 region has the DNA TGTGCCTGGAACCAGGTGGACACTGAAGCTTTCTTT. It specifies CAWNQVDTEAFF.

This chain uses TRBV18 with TRBJ1-2; D is ambiguous. Germline CDR1 is KGHSH and CDR2 is LQKENI. This CDR3 contains 12 residues. Trimming took 2 bases from V and 8 from J, leaving 9 bases between them. The chain's CDR3 is CASSPGEHGYTF. In DNA, the CDR3 is TGTGCCAGCTCACCAGGGGAGCACGGCTACACCTTC.

The chain has TRBV5-8 and TRBJ2-7, with D possibly TRBD1 on 8 matching bases. From germline, CDR1 is SGHTS and CDR2 YDEGEE. CDR3 length: 15 amino acids. The ends were cut back, 6 bases at V and 2 bases at J, with 18 bases in the middle. CDR3 nucleotide sequence: TGTGCCAGCACCCCACGGGGGGACAGGCCCTACGAGCAGTACTTC. Amino acids: CASTPRGDRPYEQYF.

The chain uses TRBV7-8 and TRBJ2-1; TRBD1 aligns across 9 bases. V dropped 5 bases and J dropped 7; count of bases not matched to a gene: 9. The germline CDR1 and CDR2 sequences are SGHVS and FQNEAQ. CDR3 length: 15 residues. CDR3 in DNA: TGTGCCAGCAGCGCCAGGACAGGGGAGAAAAATGAGCAGTTCTTC. Translated: CASSARTGEKNEQFF.

The rearrangement links TRBV7-2 to TRBJ2-5; 8 positions agree with TRBD2. The CDR3 is made up of 13 amino acids. The trim removed 5 bases at V and 13 bases at J, leaving 12 bases unmatched. Germline-derived CDR1 and CDR2 are SGHTA and FQGNSA. Written as DNA, the CDR3 is TGTGCCAGCAGCAACAGCGGGGGTGAAGTTCGGTACTTC. This codes for CASSNSGGEVRYF.

V is TRBV18 and J is TRBJ2-5; perhaps TRBD2 as D (6 bases). Deletions cut 3 bases from V and 3 bases from J, with 17 bases between. CDR3 length: 16 amino acids. Germline values: CDR1 KGHSH, CDR2 LQKENI. CDR3 sequence reads: CASSPLLGRTKETQYF. Written as DNA, the CDR3 is TGTGCCAGCTCACCGTTGCTCGGGAGAACCAAAGAGACCCAGTACTTC.

The V gene is TRBV10-2, the J gene TRBJ1-2; 8 nucleotides line up with TRBD1. V lost 5 bases and J lost 4; bases outside the gene matches: 9. The CDR3 runs 15 residues. Per the germline V gene, CDR1 is WSHSY and CDR2 is SAAADI. CDR3 amino acids: CASSFSTGAVYGYTF. The CDR3, as DNA: TGCGCCAGCAGTTTCTCGACAGGGGCGGTCTATGGCTACACCTTC.

This chain links TRBV10-1 with TRBJ2-3; D is unclear. V was cut by 4 bases and J by 0 bases, with 8 bases left in between. The CDR3 is 14 residues long. Germline V gene sequence: CDR1 WNHNN, CDR2 SYGVQD (reference sequence). Here the CDR3 reads CASSALLSTDTQYF. In DNA form, the CDR3 reads TGCGCCAGCAGTGCACTACTTAGCACAGATACGCAGTATTTT.

This clone occurred once. The V and J genes are TRBV11-2 and TRBJ1-2; 7 positions agree with TRBD1. J gave up 5 bases and V 6 bases, and 12 bases lay outside the gene matches. This CDR3 has 15 residues. The germline gives CDR1 SGHAT, CDR2 FQNNGV. The CDR3, as DNA: TGTGCCAGCAGTCGAGGAAGAGGGGGCTTTTATGGCTACACCTTC. The encoded protein is CASSRGRGGFYGYTF.

This clone has only a few counts. The V and J genes are TRBV9 and TRBJ2-1; perhaps TRBD1 as D (5 bases). Germline CDR1 is SGDLS and CDR2 is YYNGEE. V was shortened by 6 bases and J by 5 bases, with 12 bases between the two germline ends. This CDR3 is built from 13 residues. CDR3 in amino acids: CASTPGIDNEQFF. CDR3 bases: TGTGCCAGCACGCCAGGGATCGACAATGAGCAGTTCTTC.

This clone turned up a few times. CDR3 coding DNA: TGTGCCAGCTCGCTTTCGCCAGGGAATTCACCCCTCCACTTT. Translating it yields CASSLSPGNSPLHF. V usage is TRBV6-5 and J usage is TRBJ1-6; tentatively, D is TRBD1 (5 bases). V dropped 8 bases and J dropped 7 bases, with 15 bases sitting between them. CDR3 length: 14 residues. The germline V gene encodes CDR1 MNHEY and CDR2 SVGAGI.

The chain couples TRBV19 to TRBJ1-5; possibly TRBD1 for D (5 bases). With 4 bases removed from V and 7 bases from J, the gap between germline ends came to 14 bases. CDR1 is LNHDA, CDR2 SQIVND, per germline (reference sequence). This CDR3 comprises 14 residues. The CDR3 DNA sequence: TGTGCCAGTAGTAGCAGGGATGTAGGGCAGCCCCAGCATTTT. This encodes CASSSRDVGQPQHF. Supplemented by reference TRBV19 and TRBJ1-5, the full variable domain reads DGGITQSPKYLFRKEGQNVTLSCEQNLNHDAMYWYRQDPGQGLRLIYYSQIVNDFQKGDIAEGYSVSREKKESFPLTVTSAQKNPTAFYLCASSSRDVGQPQHFGDGTRLSIL.

J is TRBJ1-4 and V is TRBV2; D gene ambiguous. This CDR3 comprises 13 residues. V was trimmed by 10 bases and J by 0 bases, leaving 9 bases between them. Germline CDR1 SNHLY, CDR2 FYNNEI. CDR3 loop: CANQDATNEKLFF. CDR3 nucleotides: TGTGCCAATCAGGATGCAACTAATGAAAAACTGTTTTTT.

This clone was counted only a few times. This CDR3 reads CASSLALGGRYYGYTF. The DNA for the CDR3 is TGTGCCAGCAGCTTGGCCCTGGGGGGTCGGTACTATGGCTACACCTTC. V is TRBV5-5 and J is TRBJ1-2; perhaps TRBD1 as D (5 bases). Germline-derived CDR1 and CDR2 are SGHKS and YYEKEE (reference sequence). The CDR3 has 16 residues. Trimming took 0 bases from V and 3 from J, leaving 15 bases between them.

The gene calls are TRBV27 and TRBJ1-6; no clear D. CDR3 length equals 15 residues. Trimming removed 3 bases at V and 7 bases at J, with 13 bases between. Germline CDR1 and CDR2: MNHEY and SMNVEV (reference sequence). The CDR3, as DNA: TGTGCCAGCAGTTTTTGGGTACCTAGCAATTCACCCCTCCACTTT. As protein: CASSFWVPSNSPLHF.

The J gene is TRBJ2-7, the V gene TRBV6-5; D is unresolved. Germline V gene sequence: CDR1 MNHEY, CDR2 SVGAGI. The CDR3 spans 11 residues. Between the trimmed V and J ends, which lost 8 bases and 3 bases, there was a span of 8 bases. The CDR3 nucleotides read TGTGCCAGCCGCGAGGACTACGAGCAGTACGTC. Translating gives CASREDYEQYV.

The genes are TRBV19 and TRBJ2-3; possible D gene TRBD1, 5 bases. CDR1 and CDR2 from the germline V gene are LNHDA and SQIVND (reference sequence). With 1 base removed from V and 0 bases from J, the gap between germline ends came to 20 bases. There are 19 residues in the CDR3. Here the CDR3 DNA reads TGTGCCAGTAGTATAGGGGTTTACATCTCCAAGGGGAGCACAGATACGCAGTATTTT. As protein: CASSIGVYISKGSTDTQYF.

This chain uses TRBV19 with TRBJ2-6; the D gene is possibly TRBD2 (6 bases). The V end was cut by 3 bases, the J end by 1 base, with 16 bases between. The germline gives CDR1 LNHDA, CDR2 SQIVND (reference sequence). CDR3 length equals 18 residues. CDR3 amino acids: CASSMDGGYSSGANVLTF. The CDR3 nucleotides read TGTGCCAGTAGTATGGATGGGGGGTACTCGTCTGGGGCCAACGTCCTGACTTTC.

The chain employs TRBV28 and TRBJ2-3; a possible D gene is TRBD2 (6 bases). CDR1 is MDHEN, CDR2 SYDVKM, per germline. Trimming removed 3 bases from V and 5 bases from J, with 6 bases in between. The CDR3 contains 12 residues. CDR3 sequence reads: CASSFGRDTQYF. CDR3 nucleotides: TGTGCCAGCAGTTTCGGGAGAGATACGCAGTATTTT.

The rearrangement uses TRBV7-2 and TRBJ2-7, with D uncertain. The CDR3 is 13 residues long. Trimming cost V 1 base and J 3 bases, with 7 bases left between them. Per the germline V gene, CDR1 is SGHTA and CDR2 is FQGNSA. CDR3 nucleotides: TGTGCCAGCAGCTTAGTGAGGAGCTACGAGCAGTACTTC. The encoded protein is CASSLVRSYEQYF.

The chain joins TRBV11-3 to TRBJ2-1, with 8 bases identical to TRBD2. The CDR3 runs 16 residues. After removal of 3 bases from V and 3 bases from J, the junction contained 7 bases not matched to a gene. CDR1 is SGHNT and CDR2 is YENEEA in the germline V gene. The CDR3 bases are TGTGCCAGCAGCTTCTCTCTCGGGGGGGGCTACAATGAGCAGTTCTTC. Amino acid sequence: CASSFSLGGGYNEQFF.

The chain combines TRBV19 with TRBJ2-1, with 8 nucleotides matching TRBD1. CDR1 and CDR2 (germline): LNHDA, SQIVND (reference sequence). The CDR3 covers 14 residues. V shed 7 bases, J shed 9 bases, and the junction held 11 bases outside the gene matches. CDR3 sequence: CASKAGQGPIEQFF. CDR3 nucleotide sequence: TGTGCCAGTAAGGCTGGACAGGGACCAATTGAGCAGTTCTTC.

V gene TRBV19 combines with J gene TRBJ1-5; D perhaps matches TRBD1 (5 bases). V was pared by 5 bases and J by 1 base, with 9 bases between. The CDR3 runs to 14 residues. Germline-derived CDR1 and CDR2 are LNHDA and SQIVND (reference sequence). The CDR3 DNA is TGTGCCAGTAGTCATGGGGGGAGCAATCAGCCCCAGCATTTT. It specifies CASSHGGSNQPQHF.

The chain recombines TRBV7-5 with TRBJ1-2; TRBD1, the table's D call, was not compared with the DNA. TRBV7-5 is an annotated pseudogene. This CDR3 region has 17 residues. The DNA for the CDR3 is TGTGCCAGAAGCTTCCGAAATCACAGGTGTTCAGGGTATGGCTACACCTTC. Its protein is CARSFRNHRCSGYGYTF.

The chain is built from TRBV19 and TRBJ1-3; D is unclear. Germline-derived CDR1 and CDR2 are LNHDA and SQIVND (reference sequence). V was pared by 6 bases and J by 0 bases, with 6 bases between. This CDR3 region has 13 residues. Here the CDR3 reads CASSSVSGNTIYF. CDR3 in DNA: TGTGCCAGTAGCTCCGTCTCTGGAAACACCATATATTTT.

V and J are TRBV19 and TRBJ1-2, with TRBD1 as a possible D gene (6 bases). The V gene's germline CDR1 is LNHDA and CDR2 SQIVND (reference sequence). The CDR3 has 21 residues. V gave up 5 bases and J gave up 2 bases, with 33 bases separating them. CDR3 sequence reads: CASSAREARGGGPRENYGYTF. The CDR3 nucleotides read TGTGCCAGTAGTGCCCGTGAGGCTCGAGGGGGAGGGCCTCGCGAGAACTATGGCTACACCTTC.